This is a list of T cell receptor beta chains from one sample in a study of breast tumors, draining lymph nodes, adjacent tissues. TCRdb ran MiXCR on the multiplex PCR reads and lists one entry per CDR3 protein. The data show some 130,000 distinct CDR3 sequences, about 20% seen once. Input material: axillary lymph node tissue. These receptors came from a female donor with breast cancer. Some clones in this sample may be carry-over from other donors' samples. Both conserved end residues are part of each CDR3. D genes are given only for firm matches. Some rows have no size entry. The others give once, few or many, or a class for an expanded clone.

-,TRBV28,-,TRBJ2-5,TGTGCCAGCAGCCCTTACGGGGAGGAGACCCAGTACTTC,CASSPYGEETQYF
many,TRBV7-3,-,TRBJ2-1,TGTGCCAGCAGCCTTACACATAGCTCCTACAATGAGCAGTTCTTC,CASSLTHSSYNEQFF
many,TRBV6-1,TRBD2,TRBJ2-1,TGTGCCAGCAGGGAGCTAGCGGGAGGGTTGTACAATGAGCAGTTCTTC,CASRELAGGLYNEQFF
many,TRBV6-5,TRBD1,TRBJ1-4,TGTGCCAGCAGCCTACAGGGGCCGACTAATGAAAAACTGTTTTTT,CASSLQGPTNEKLFF
many,TRBV7-3,TRBD2,TRBJ2-1,TGTGCCAGCAGCTCCAGACTAGCGGTCTACAATGAGCAGTTCTTC,CASSSRLAVYNEQFF
many,TRBV9,-,TRBJ2-7,TGTGCCAGCAGCGTAGGCCACGGGCTGGTCGGGACCCCTGGGAACGAGCAGTACTTC,CASSVGHGLVGTPGNEQYF
-,TRBV2,TRBD1,TRBJ2-7,TGTGCCAGCAGCGGGACAGGGGGCCGCGAGCAGTACTTC,CASSGTGGREQYF
many,TRBV9,TRBD2,TRBJ2-3,TGTGCCAGCAGCGTCGGGACTAGCGGGAGGGTAAGGACAGATACGCAGTATTTT,CASSVGTSGRVRTDTQYF
many,TRBV27,-,TRBJ2-5,TGTGCCAGCAGTTCGACCCAAGAGACCCAGTACTTC,CASSSTQETQYF
many,TRBV29-1,TRBD2,TRBJ2-6,TGCAGCGTTGGGGAGGGCGGTGGGGCCAACGTCCTGACTTTC,CSVGEGGGANVLTF
many,TRBV19,-,TRBJ1-4,TGTGCCAGTAGTAGGGGGGATGAAAAACTGTTTTTT,CASSRGDEKLFF
few,TRBV12-3/TRBV12-4,TRBD1,TRBJ2-6,TGTGCCAGCAGTTTAGTGGGACAGGGATTTTCTGGGGCCAACGTCCTGACTTTC,CASSLVGQGFSGANVLTF
many,TRBV5-4,-,TRBJ2-3,TGTGCCAGCAGAGGGGCGTACCCTAGCACAGATACGCAGTATTTT,CASRGAYPSTDTQYF
few,TRBV27,-,TRBJ2-2,TGTGCCAGCAGTTTTGGCGGGGAGCTGTTTTTT,CASSFGGELFF
many,TRBV10-3,-,TRBJ1-4,TGTGCCATCAGTGATCGCAGTAATGAAAAACTGTTTTTT,CAISDRSNEKLFF
many,TRBV2,-,TRBJ1-5,TGTGCCAGCCTCCGGGAACATAGCAATCAGCCCCAGCATTTT,CASLREHSNQPQHF
many,TRBV9,-,TRBJ2-2,TGTGCCAGCAGCGTTGACAGGACGAACACCGGGGAGCTGTTTTTT,CASSVDRTNTGELFF
many,TRBV20-1,TRBD2,TRBJ2-1,TGCAGTGCTCCAGACCGGACTAGCGACCCCAATGAGCAGTTCTTC,CSAPDRTSDPNEQFF
many,TRBV7-6,TRBD1,TRBJ2-7,TGTGCCAGCAGCGAGACAGGGGGCCTCTACGAGCAGTACTTC,CASSETGGLYEQYF
-,TRBV7-6,TRBD2,TRBJ2-2,TGTGCCAGCAGCTTAGTTGCGGGAGGGTACACCGGGGAGCTGTTTTTT,CASSLVAGGYTGELFF
many,TRBV19,TRBD2,TRBJ2-2,TGTGCCAGTAGTACCCAAGTAGCGGGCCGGGAGCTGTTTTTT,CASSTQVAGRELFF
many,TRBV5-8,-,TRBJ2-1,TGTGCCAGCAGAGTGACAGGGAGGTCCTACAATGAGCAGTTCTTC,CASRVTGRSYNEQFF
many,TRBV20-1,-,TRBJ2-2,TGCAGTGCCACTAGAAGGGACGGGGAGCTGTTTTTT,CSATRRDGELFF
-,TRBV3-1,-,TRBJ2-3,TGTGCCAGCAGCCAAAGCCGGGGGAGCACAGATACGCAGTATTTT,CASSQSRGSTDTQYF